The rows below give T cell receptor beta chains drawn from one sample of a study of cytomegalovirus exposure and HLA in healthy donors. Profiled with immunoSEQ multiplex PCR; TCRdb holds only in-frame clones, not every one. The sample lists fewer than 250,000 clones; around 73% were seen once. The sequenced material came from PBMCs. Receptors originate from a male donor in good health and CMV-seronegative. The CDR3 runs from the conserved cysteine through the conserved F or W. The D gene is left open where the match is weak. Size values are once, few and many counts, or a class for expanded clones, and some rows have none.

TRBV4-2,-,-,TRBJ2-1,TGTGCCAGCAGCCAACTCGGACAGATCCCCTACAATGAGCAGTTCTTC,CASSQLGQIPYNEQFF
TRBV27,-,-,TRBJ1-1,TGTGCCAGCAGTTGGACACGGGCGCAGAACACTGAAGCTTTCTTT,CASSWTRAQNTEAFF
TRBV2,TRBD1,-,TRBJ2-5,TGTGCCAGCAGCCCTCGGACAGGGGGCTTCCAAGAGACCCAGTACTTC,CASSPRTGGFQETQYF
TRBV5-4,TRBD1,few,TRBJ1-2,TGTGCCAGCAGTTTGGACAGGGTTGGTGGCTACACCTTC,CASSLDRVGGYTF
TRBV7-6,TRBD1,-,TRBJ1-5,TGTGCCAGCAGCTTAGAGGGGGACAGGGTTGGGGGCAATCAGCCCCAGCATTTT,CASSLEGDRVGGNQPQHF
TRBV5-8,TRBD2,few,TRBJ2-7,TGTGCCAGCAGCTACCGCGGGAGCACCTCCGAGCAGTACTTC,CASSYRGSTSEQYF
TRBV27,TRBD1,-,TRBJ1-2,TGTGCCACCTCTAACCCCCGGACAGGGGGCTTCTATGGCTACACCTTC,CATSNPRTGGFYGYTF
TRBV18,TRBD2,-,TRBJ2-7,TGTGCCAGCTCACGGAGGACTAGCGACTACGAGCAGTACTTC,CASSRRTSDYEQYF
TRBV11-3,-,-,TRBJ2-2,TGTGCCAGCAGCTTAGGCCAGGGCAACGGGGAGCTGTTTTTT,CASSLGQGNGELFF
TRBV19,TRBD2,-,TRBJ2-5,TGTGCCAGTTCGGGAGGGGGGCTGGAGACCCAGTACTTC,CASSGGGLETQYF
TRBV5-1,TRBD1,-,TRBJ1-1,TGCGCCAGCAGCTTACAGGGGGGTATGGGTGAAGCTTTCTTT,CASSLQGGMGEAFF
TRBV6-1,TRBD1,few,TRBJ1-1,TGTGCCAGCAGGGACAGGGCGGTTACTGAAGCTTTCTTT,CASRDRAVTEAFF
TRBV27,-,-,TRBJ1-4,TGTGCCAGCAGCCGGACTGGTGATAATGAAAAACTGTTTTTT,CASSRTGDNEKLFF
TRBV4-1,TRBD2,-,TRBJ2-1,TGCGCCAGCAGCCGGAATTCCGCGGGAGATGAGCAGTTCTTC,CASSRNSAGDEQFF
TRBV28,TRBD1,once,TRBJ1-1,TGTGCCAGCAGTTTGGGCGCTACAGGGGGCACTGAAGCTTTCTTT,CASSLGATGGTEAFF
TRBV2,-,once,TRBJ2-5,TGTGCCAGTGAGGCGGGACGATGGGAGACCCAGTACTTC,CASEAGRWETQYF
TRBV11-2,-,-,TRBJ2-7,TGTGCCAGCAGTAAAATTCTCACCGCAGGGGCACCCCTCTACGAGCAGTACTTC,CASSKILTAGAPLYEQYF
TRBV28,-,-,TRBJ1-2,TGTGCCAGCATGATTCCAGGGAAGGATGGCTACACCTTC,CASMIPGKDGYTF
TRBV10-2,-,-,TRBJ1-5,TGCGCCAGCAGTGAGGTGGGGGGGGGTCGCAATCAGCCCCAGCATTTT,CASSEVGGGRNQPQHF
TRBV29-1,-,-,TRBJ1-4,TGCAGCGCCCAGGTGACTAATGAAAAACTGTTTTTT,CSAQVTNEKLFF
TRBV23-1,TRBD1,few,TRBJ2-1,TGCGCCAGCAGTCAAGGGGACAGGGGCGATGAGCAGTTCTTC,CASSQGDRGDEQFF
TRBV5-5,-,-,TRBJ2-1,TGTGCCAGCAGCCCCTGGGGGGACTCCTCCTACAATGAGCAGTTCTTC,CASSPWGDSSYNEQFF
TRBV7-3,-,-,TRBJ2-5,TGTGCCAGCAGCTTAAGAGCCCCAGGTTCCCAAGAGACCCAGTACTTC,CASSLRAPGSQETQYF
TRBV4-1,-,-,TRBJ2-5,TGCGCCAGCAGCCAAGATGGGACTTTCGGCAAAATGGAGACCCAGTACTTC,CASSQDGTFGKMETQYF
TRBV12-2,-,-,TRBJ2-1,TGTGCAAGTCGCTTCAGGGCCGGGACAGGGGGGAGATACAATGAGCAGTTCTTC,CASRFRAGTGGRYNEQFF
TRBV28,TRBD2,-,TRBJ2-3,TGTGCCAGTCAGCGGGGGGGCACAGATACGCAGTATTTT,CASQRGGTDTQYF
TRBV6-5,TRBD1,-,TRBJ1-2,TGTGCCAGCAGTCAGGACAGGGGGCTTGGCTACACCTTC,CASSQDRGLGYTF
TRBV4-1,-,-,TRBJ2-1,TGCGCCAGCAGCCCCCGGGAGTTTTCCTACAATGAGCAGTTCTTC,CASSPREFSYNEQFF
TRBV19,-,-,TRBJ1-1,TGTGCCAGTAGACTTGGACACGGCCCTAACACTGAAGCTTTCTTT,CASRLGHGPNTEAFF
TRBV7-3,-,-,TRBJ1-1,TGTGCCAGCAGCTTAACCCCAGGGAACACTGAAGCTTTCTTT,CASSLTPGNTEAFF